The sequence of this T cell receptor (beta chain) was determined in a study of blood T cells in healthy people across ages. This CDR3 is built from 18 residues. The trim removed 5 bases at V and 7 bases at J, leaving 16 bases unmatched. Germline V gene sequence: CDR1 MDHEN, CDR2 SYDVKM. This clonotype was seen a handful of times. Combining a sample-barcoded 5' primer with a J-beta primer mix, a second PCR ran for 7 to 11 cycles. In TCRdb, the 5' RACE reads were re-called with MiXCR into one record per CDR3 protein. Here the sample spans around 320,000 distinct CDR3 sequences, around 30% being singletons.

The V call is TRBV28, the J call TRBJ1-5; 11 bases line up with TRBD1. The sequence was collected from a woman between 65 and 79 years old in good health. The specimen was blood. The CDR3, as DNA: TGTGCCAGCAGTACTACCGGGACAGGGGGTGGAAGCGGCCAGCCCCAGCATTTT. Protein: CASSTTGTGGGSGQPQHF.